What follows describes a single T cell receptor beta chain. CDR1 is MGHDK, CDR2 SYGVNS, per germline. The CDR3 is 13 residues long. V lost 9 bases and J lost 3, with 15 bases in between. The entry originates in a study of shared T cell receptors in the human thymus. Using immunoSEQ multiplex PCR, the repertoire was profiled, and TCRdb retains in-frame clones only, with some absent. The repertoire includes approximately 730,000 clones, 80% to 90% of them detected once, and approximately 0.01% sits in the top ten. The data also belong to a second study, concerning human thymus T cells.

The receptor's source is a girl less than two years old with a congenital heart defect. J is TRBJ2-7 and V is TRBV25-1, with D possibly TRBD1 on 5 matching bases. Source material: thymocytes. This CDR3 reads CASARKGYYEQYF. For the CDR3, the DNA is TGTGCCAGTGCGCGGAAGGGGTACTACGAGCAGTACTTC.